This T cell receptor (beta chain) was observed in a study of control samples from healthy donors and cancer patients (dated by TCRdb to the early 2020s). Sequences SNHLY (CDR1) and FYNNEI (CDR2) are obtained from the germline V gene. Counted from cysteine to phenylalanine, this CDR3 has 15 amino acids. The entry retains the CDR3 DNA only, 45 bases that are in frame from base 1. Ends trimmed: V by 0 bases, J by 5 bases; bases unmatched to a gene: 0. Concerning this clone: Its target antigen remains unknown. No base quality information exists; no much larger clone differs at one position.

Library prep was done by the immunoSEQ multiplex PCR assay. Entries here come from immuneACCESS through TCRdb and include only in-frame sequences with V and J called. Some clones fail to appear in such tables; in the studies checked, an unresolved V gene covers under half of the shortfall, and the cause of the remainder is unknown. The table for this sample lists roughly 200,000 clones; just under 95% of them were counted only once. More than 1.4% of the sample rests with the top ten. This TCR came from a man between 18 and 35 years old in good health. This chain is built from TRBV2 and TRBJ1-4, with TRBD1 matching 10 junction bases. The sample comprised blood. The DNA sequence is TGTGCCAGCAGTGAAGCGGGACAGGGGAATGAAAAACTGTTTTTT. Translation gives CASSEAGQGNEKLFF.